Listed below are T cell receptor beta chains from one sample, sequenced in a study of blood T cell repertoires in COVID-19. Libraries were prepared by immunoSEQ multiplex PCR; TCRdb keeps only in-frame clonotypes and omits some of them. The table lists 90,000 to 120,000 clones, more than 80% of them singletons. Sequencing input: peripheral blood. These receptors were taken from a man in his forties with active or convalescent COVID-19. Both conserved end residues are part of each CDR3. A D gene is named only where the DNA matches it firmly. Only part of the rows carry a size: once, few, many, or a class if the clone is expanded.

len: 16
abundance: -
v_gene: TRBV7-6
j_gene: TRBJ2-2
d_gene: TRBD1
CDR3aa: CASSLSGGVKTGELFF
CDR3nt: TGTGCCAGCAGCCTCTCAGGGGGCGTTAAAACCGGGGAGCTGTTTTTT

len: 15
abundance: -
v_gene: TRBV6-2/TRBV6-3
j_gene: TRBJ1-5
d_gene: TRBD1
CDR3aa: CASSSPGQGNQPQHF
CDR3nt: TGTGCCAGCAGTTCCCCGGGACAGGGCAATCAGCCCCAGCATTTT

len: 12
abundance: -
v_gene: TRBV30
j_gene: TRBJ1-2
d_gene: -
CDR3aa: CAWSVLVYGYTF
CDR3nt: TGTGCCTGGAGTGTACTTGTCTATGGCTACACCTTC

len: 16
abundance: -
v_gene: TRBV19
j_gene: TRBJ2-1
d_gene: -
CDR3aa: CASSLSGSSSYNEQFF
CDR3nt: TGTGCCAGTAGTCTTAGCGGTTCCAGCTCCTACAATGAGCAGTTCTTC

len: 15
abundance: -
v_gene: TRBV6-5
j_gene: TRBJ2-1
d_gene: TRBD2
CDR3aa: CASSYPSGSYNEQFF
CDR3nt: TGTGCCAGCAGTTACCCTAGCGGATCCTACAATGAGCAGTTCTTC

len: 16
abundance: -
v_gene: TRBV11-2
j_gene: TRBJ1-3
d_gene: TRBD1
CDR3aa: CASSLEGRGAMDTIYF
CDR3nt: TGTGCCAGCAGCTTGGAAGGCAGGGGGGCGATGGACACCATATATTTT

len: 13
abundance: -
v_gene: TRBV6-5
j_gene: TRBJ2-7
d_gene: TRBD1
CDR3aa: CASSFRQGDEQYF
CDR3nt: TGTGCCAGCAGTTTCCGACAGGGTGACGAGCAGTACTTC

len: 17
abundance: -
v_gene: TRBV27
j_gene: TRBJ2-2
d_gene: TRBD1
CDR3aa: CASSWTGVRKGTGELFF
CDR3nt: TGTGCCAGCAGTTGGACAGGGGTCAGAAAAGGCACCGGGGAGCTGTTTTTT

len: 15
abundance: -
v_gene: TRBV7-2
j_gene: TRBJ1-1
d_gene: -
CDR3aa: CASSFLAGMNTEAFF
CDR3nt: TGTGCCAGCAGCTTTTTGGCAGGGATGAACACTGAAGCTTTCTTT

len: 14
abundance: -
v_gene: TRBV2
j_gene: TRBJ1-1
d_gene: TRBD1
CDR3aa: CASKGGQGGTEAFF
CDR3nt: TGTGCCAGCAAGGGGGGACAGGGAGGGACTGAAGCTTTCTTT

len: 13
abundance: -
v_gene: TRBV6-5
j_gene: TRBJ1-2
d_gene: TRBD1
CDR3aa: CASRVTGNYGYTF
CDR3nt: TGTGCCAGCAGGGTGACAGGGAACTATGGCTACACCTTC

len: 17
abundance: few
v_gene: TRBV5-6
j_gene: TRBJ1-2
d_gene: -
CDR3aa: CASSFPPPAGERGGYTF
CDR3nt: TGTGCCAGCAGCTTTCCCCCACCAGCAGGGGAGAGAGGTGGCTACACCTTC

len: 17
abundance: -
v_gene: TRBV25-1
j_gene: TRBJ2-1
d_gene: TRBD2
CDR3aa: CASSDPGVAGVSNEQFF
CDR3nt: TGTGCCAGCAGTGACCCCGGGGTAGCGGGAGTATCAAATGAGCAGTTCTTC

len: 15
abundance: -
v_gene: TRBV2
j_gene: TRBJ1-6
d_gene: -
CDR3aa: CASSDRTANNSPLHF
CDR3nt: TGTGCCAGCAGTGACCGGACAGCAAATAATTCACCCCTCCACTTT

len: 13
abundance: -
v_gene: TRBV3-1/TRBV3-2
j_gene: TRBJ2-7
d_gene: TRBD1
CDR3aa: CASSQGRTGPVYF
CDR3nt: TGTGCCAGCAGCCAGGGGCGGACAGGGCCCGTTTATTTC

len: 14
abundance: -
v_gene: TRBV15
j_gene: TRBJ2-7
d_gene: -
CDR3aa: CATSRVFGGDEQYF
CDR3nt: TGTGCCACCAGCAGAGTTTTCGGGGGAGACGAGCAGTACTTC

len: 13
abundance: -
v_gene: TRBV12-3/TRBV12-4
j_gene: TRBJ2-2
d_gene: TRBD1
CDR3aa: CASRDRPAGELFF
CDR3nt: TGTGCCAGCCGGGACAGGCCGGCCGGGGAGCTGTTTTTT